The clone carrying this TCR beta chain was found once. This sample is drawn from a study of OX40 agonist ivuxolimab in advanced cancers. Assay: immunoSEQ multiplex PCR; the TCRdb copy retains only in-frame clones and omits some. The repertoire consists of around 64,000 clones, with around nine tenths occurring once and the leading ten covering under 10%. CDR1 and CDR2 from the germline V gene are SGHTA and FQGNSA. The V end lost 3 bases, the J end lost 4 bases, and 18 bases lay between the germline ends. This CDR3 comprises 16 residues. The sequencing used CD4+ or CD8+ T cells sorted from blood, collected in a trial of the OX40 agonist ivuxolimab. The clonotype comes from an adult with an advanced solid tumor such as melanoma, head and neck, liver or kidney cancer. J is TRBJ2-5 and V is TRBV7-2; D might be TRBD1 (6 bases). CDR3 sequence reads: CASSFVGEGEGETQYF. As DNA, the CDR3 is TGTGCCAGCAGCTTCGTCGGTGAGGGGGAAGGAGAGACCCAGTACTTC.